Each of the 6 T cell receptor beta chains below was sequenced from the same sample in a study of blood T cell repertoires in COVID-19. Clones were read by immunoSEQ multiplex PCR, and TCRdb kept only the in-frame ones, dropping some. The sample includes approximately 120,000 clones, around 88% of them seen just once. Sequencing used peripheral blood. These receptor sequences come from a human donor with acute or convalescent COVID-19. The donor label of this sample is uncertain.

The genes are TRBV2 and TRBJ1-2; 7 bases align to TRBD1. Germline loops: CDR1 SNHLY, CDR2 FYNNEI. V shed 4 bases and J 4 bases; nucleotides not matched to a gene: 3. This CDR3 is 13 amino acids long. The CDR3 loop reads CASSGDSFYGYTF. The CDR3, as DNA: TGTGCCAGCAGTGGGGACAGTTTCTATGGCTACACCTTC. The full variable domain, with the rest looked up from reference TRBV2 and TRBJ1-2, is EPEVTQTPSHQVTQMGQEVILRCVPISNHLYFYWYRQILGQKVEFLVSFYNNEISEKSEIFDDQFSVERPDGSNFTLKIRSTKLEDSAMYFCASSGDSFYGYTFGSGTRLTVV.

The chain has TRBV16 and TRBJ1-2, with D maybe TRBD1 (5 bases). The germline V gene encodes CDR1 KGHSY and CDR2 FQNENV. The CDR3 has 15 residues. Trimming took 1 base from V and 3 from J, leaving 12 bases between them. CDR3 bases: TGTGCCAGCAGCCAATACGGGGGGACTGACTATGGCTACACCTTC. Translating it yields CASSQYGGTDYGYTF.

This clone was found once. V and J are TRBV5-8 and TRBJ2-5, with 9 bases lining up with TRBD1. The CDR3 length is 15 residues. Germline CDR1 is SGHTS and CDR2 is YDEGEE. The J segment lost 1 base and the V segment lost 3 bases, leaving 4 bases of the junction unmatched. CDR3 DNA: TGTGCCAGCAGCTCCCCGACAGGGGGCCAAGAGACCCAGTACTTC. It codes for CASSSPTGGQETQYF.

J is TRBJ1-2 and V is TRBV7-9; D gene ambiguous. Germline CDR1 reads SEHNR; CDR2 reads FQNEAQ (reference sequence). The CDR3 consists of 11 residues. With 5 bases removed from V and 8 bases from J, the gap between germline ends came to 9 bases. The CDR3 region has the DNA TGTGCCAGCAGCCGCACGGGGGGCTACACCTTC. It encodes CASSRTGGYTF.

V and J are TRBV28 and TRBJ2-1, with 9 bases that match TRBD1. The germline gives CDR1 MDHEN, CDR2 SYDVKM. Trimming took 6 bases from V and 6 from J; bases not matched to a gene: 0. This CDR3 is 12 amino acids long. CDR3 nucleotides: TGTGCCAGCAGGGGACAGGGCAATGAGCAGTTCTTC. Residues: CASRGQGNEQFF.

In DNA, the CDR3 is TGTGCCAGCAGTTCTTGGGTTAGCGGCACTTACAATGAGCAGTTCTTC. Its protein product is CASSSWVSGTYNEQFF. The chain couples TRBV6-5 to TRBJ2-1; maybe TRBD2 (6 bases). Germline CDR1 is MNHEY and CDR2 is SVGAGI. CDR3 length equals 16 residues. Trimming pared 4 bases from V and 4 bases from J, leaving 17 bases between.